The rows below give T cell receptor beta chains drawn from one sample of a study of CD8+ T cells in alopecia areata. Data came from immunoSEQ multiplex PCR; TCRdb stores just in-frame clones and leaves some out. The sample lists roughly 170,000 clones, around three fifths occurring once. The sequencing used CD4+ T cells sorted from blood, collected at week 0. These receptors all stem from a human donor with alopecia areata. The CDR3 runs from the conserved cysteine through the conserved F or W. The order of the fields is J gene, D gene, clone size, V gene, CDR3 DNA, CDR3 protein. The D gene is left open where the match is weak. The listing skips clone size in some rows; elsewhere it reads once, few, many or a size class.

j_gene: TRBJ2-3
d_gene: .
abundance: .
v_gene: TRBV2
CDR3nt: TGTGCCAGCAGTCAGGACAGCACAGATACGCAGTATTTT
CDR3aa: CASSQDSTDTQYF

j_gene: TRBJ2-3
d_gene: .
abundance: .
v_gene: TRBV6-4
CDR3nt: TGTGCCAGCTCGGGAGCAGGGGCAGATACGCAGTATTTT
CDR3aa: CASSGAGADTQYF

j_gene: TRBJ2-6
d_gene: .
abundance: .
v_gene: TRBV5-1
CDR3nt: TGCGCCAGCAGCACCGACCACTCTGGGGCCAACGTCCTGACTTTC
CDR3aa: CASSTDHSGANVLTF

j_gene: TRBJ2-5
d_gene: TRBD2
abundance: .
v_gene: TRBV5-1
CDR3nt: TGCGCCAGCAGCTTCAGCGGGGGGCTGGAGACCCAGTACTTC
CDR3aa: CASSFSGGLETQYF

j_gene: TRBJ2-6
d_gene: TRBD1
abundance: .
v_gene: TRBV19
CDR3nt: TGTGCCAGTAGTAACAGGGGGCCTGGGGCCAACGTCCTGACTTTC
CDR3aa: CASSNRGPGANVLTF

j_gene: TRBJ1-1
d_gene: TRBD1
abundance: few
v_gene: TRBV10-3
CDR3nt: TGTGCCATCAGGGGACAGATACAGGGCGGCACTGAAGCTTTCTTT
CDR3aa: CAIRGQIQGGTEAFF

j_gene: TRBJ2-3
d_gene: TRBD1
abundance: .
v_gene: TRBV2
CDR3nt: TGTGCCAGCAGCAACCGGGGGACAGGGGGCTGGGATACGCAGTATTTT
CDR3aa: CASSNRGTGGWDTQYF

j_gene: TRBJ1-1
d_gene: .
abundance: few
v_gene: TRBV29-1
CDR3nt: TGCAGCGTTGCCGACAGGCTGAACACTGAAGCTTTCTTT
CDR3aa: CSVADRLNTEAFF

j_gene: TRBJ2-5
d_gene: TRBD2
abundance: .
v_gene: TRBV9
CDR3nt: TGTGCCAGCAGCGTTAGCGGGGGACTACAAGAGACCCAGTACTTC
CDR3aa: CASSVSGGLQETQYF

j_gene: TRBJ2-3
d_gene: TRBD2
abundance: few
v_gene: TRBV27
CDR3nt: TGTGCCAGCAGTTCCTACGGGGGGGAGGATGAAGATACGCAGTATTTT
CDR3aa: CASSSYGGEDEDTQYF

j_gene: TRBJ2-6
d_gene: .
abundance: .
v_gene: TRBV9
CDR3nt: TGTGCCAGCAGCCCACTAGGGGGGGGTGCTGGGGCCAACGTCCTGACTTTC
CDR3aa: CASSPLGGGAGANVLTF

j_gene: TRBJ2-5
d_gene: TRBD2
abundance: .
v_gene: TRBV19
CDR3nt: TGTGCCAGTAAGGAGCGGGGGACACAAGAGACCCAGTACTTC
CDR3aa: CASKERGTQETQYF

j_gene: TRBJ1-2
d_gene: TRBD1
abundance: .
v_gene: TRBV29-1
CDR3nt: TGCAGCGTGATGGGACAGGGGGCAAACTATGGCTACACCTTC
CDR3aa: CSVMGQGANYGYTF

j_gene: TRBJ2-2
d_gene: .
abundance: .
v_gene: TRBV5-1
CDR3nt: TGCGCCAGCAGCTTGGTCAAAGGGGCCAGTGGGGAGCTGTTTTTT
CDR3aa: CASSLVKGASGELFF

j_gene: TRBJ2-3
d_gene: .
abundance: .
v_gene: TRBV29-1
CDR3nt: TGCAGCGTTGAAGAAGGGGGATTAGATACGCAGTATTTT
CDR3aa: CSVEEGGLDTQYF

j_gene: TRBJ2-5
d_gene: TRBD2
abundance: .
v_gene: TRBV29-1
CDR3nt: TGCAGCGTCGACCGACTAGCGGGGGGCCGGGTTAAGGAGACCCAGTACTTC
CDR3aa: CSVDRLAGGRVKETQYF

j_gene: TRBJ1-3
d_gene: .
abundance: .
v_gene: TRBV30
CDR3nt: TGTGCCTGGAGCCAATGGATCTCTGGAAACACCATATATTTT
CDR3aa: CAWSQWISGNTIYF

j_gene: TRBJ1-1
d_gene: .
abundance: .
v_gene: TRBV25-1
CDR3nt: TGTGCCAGCAGTGTAGTACAGGGAGAAGCTTTCTTT
CDR3aa: CASSVVQGEAFF

j_gene: TRBJ2-7
d_gene: .
abundance: .
v_gene: TRBV29-1
CDR3nt: TGCAGCGTTCCGGGTAGTCAGGCCTACGAGCAGTACTTC
CDR3aa: CSVPGSQAYEQYF

j_gene: TRBJ1-5
d_gene: TRBD1
abundance: .
v_gene: TRBV30
CDR3nt: TGTGCCTGTTCGACAGGGAGGAACCAGCCCCAGCATTTT
CDR3aa: CACSTGRNQPQHF

j_gene: TRBJ1-2
d_gene: .
abundance: .
v_gene: TRBV29-1
CDR3nt: TGCAGCGTTGGCCCACCCCGAGGAGGTGGCTACACCTTC
CDR3aa: CSVGPPRGGGYTF

j_gene: TRBJ1-6
d_gene: .
abundance: few
v_gene: TRBV25-1
CDR3nt: TGTGCCAGCATACCCACGTCGGGGTCACCCCTCCACTTT
CDR3aa: CASIPTSGSPLHF

j_gene: TRBJ1-2
d_gene: TRBD1
abundance: .
v_gene: TRBV6-6
CDR3nt: TGTGCCAGCACCCTCGGGACAGGGTATGGCTACACCTTC
CDR3aa: CASTLGTGYGYTF

j_gene: TRBJ2-5
d_gene: TRBD1
abundance: few
v_gene: TRBV9
CDR3nt: TGTGCCAGCAGCGAGGGACAGAACCAAGAGACCCAGTACTTC
CDR3aa: CASSEGQNQETQYF

j_gene: TRBJ2-7
d_gene: .
abundance: once
v_gene: TRBV7-2
CDR3nt: TGTGCCAGCAGCTTAGAGTTCACCTACGAGCAGTACTTC
CDR3aa: CASSLEFTYEQYF

j_gene: TRBJ2-7
d_gene: .
abundance: once
v_gene: TRBV30
CDR3nt: TGTGCCTACACGAAGGGGATCCCCTACGAGCAGTACTTC
CDR3aa: CAYTKGIPYEQYF

j_gene: TRBJ2-7
d_gene: TRBD2
abundance: few
v_gene: TRBV25-1
CDR3nt: TGTGCCAGCAGTGAAGGGGGGGTGCAGTACTTC
CDR3aa: CASSEGGVQYF

j_gene: TRBJ1-2
d_gene: .
abundance: once
v_gene: TRBV5-1
CDR3nt: TGCGCCAGCAGCCCGACAGGTGGAGGCTACACCTTC
CDR3aa: CASSPTGGGYTF

j_gene: TRBJ1-2
d_gene: .
abundance: .
v_gene: TRBV28
CDR3nt: TGTGCCAGCACCGGGGCAGGGGAGCTTGTCGCTGGCTACACCTTC
CDR3aa: CASTGAGELVAGYTF

j_gene: TRBJ1-1
d_gene: .
abundance: .
v_gene: TRBV29-1
CDR3nt: TGCAGCGCCGCCTGGGCGGGTTCTGAAGCTTTCTTT
CDR3aa: CSAAWAGSEAFF

j_gene: TRBJ1-2
d_gene: .
abundance: once
v_gene: TRBV7-2
CDR3nt: TGTGCCAGCAGCTTAGGACAGGACTATGGCTACACCTTC
CDR3aa: CASSLGQDYGYTF

j_gene: TRBJ1-5
d_gene: .
abundance: few
v_gene: TRBV23-1
CDR3nt: TGCGCCAGCAGTCAATCGAGGAGACCTATCCAGCCCCAGCATTTT
CDR3aa: CASSQSRRPIQPQHF

j_gene: TRBJ2-3
d_gene: .
abundance: .
v_gene: TRBV18
CDR3nt: TGTGCCAGCTCACCATACAGTAGAGATACGCAGTATTTT
CDR3aa: CASSPYSRDTQYF

j_gene: TRBJ1-1
d_gene: .
abundance: .
v_gene: TRBV30
CDR3nt: TGTGCCTGGACCGCTCGTGGTTATTCGGTGCCGAAGGCTTTCTTT
CDR3aa: CAWTARGYSVPKAFF

j_gene: TRBJ2-6
d_gene: .
abundance: once
v_gene: TRBV27
CDR3nt: TGTGCCAGCATGGCACGTAGCGGGGCCAACGTCCTGACTTTC
CDR3aa: CASMARSGANVLTF

j_gene: TRBJ2-5
d_gene: .
abundance: .
v_gene: TRBV30
CDR3nt: TGTGCCTGGACAGGCCAAGAGACCCAGTACTTC
CDR3aa: CAWTGQETQYF

j_gene: TRBJ1-2
d_gene: .
abundance: .
v_gene: TRBV19
CDR3nt: TGTGCCAGTAGGCGAGACAGGCAGGTGAGCGGCTACACCTTC
CDR3aa: CASRRDRQVSGYTF

j_gene: TRBJ2-6
d_gene: .
abundance: .
v_gene: TRBV5-1
CDR3nt: TGCGCCAGCAGCTTGGCCGGTTCTGGGGCCAACGTCCTGACTTTC
CDR3aa: CASSLAGSGANVLTF

j_gene: TRBJ1-2
d_gene: .
abundance: few
v_gene: TRBV5-1
CDR3nt: TGCGCCAGCAGCCCGGGCCCGGTGGCCCTTCCTGGCTACACCTTC
CDR3aa: CASSPGPVALPGYTF

j_gene: TRBJ2-7
d_gene: .
abundance: .
v_gene: TRBV18
CDR3nt: TGTGCCAGCTCGGGAGAAGGGGAGCAGTACTTC
CDR3aa: CASSGEGEQYF

j_gene: TRBJ2-5
d_gene: .
abundance: .
v_gene: TRBV28
CDR3nt: TGTGCCAGCAGTTTAATTGGCAGAAAAGAGACCCAGTACTTC
CDR3aa: CASSLIGRKETQYF

j_gene: TRBJ2-2
d_gene: .
abundance: .
v_gene: TRBV5-1
CDR3nt: TGCGCCAGCAGCTGGGCGCCTACAGGGAACACCGGGGAGCTGTTTTTT
CDR3aa: CASSWAPTGNTGELFF

j_gene: TRBJ1-2
d_gene: .
abundance: .
v_gene: TRBV6-5
CDR3nt: TGTGCCAGCAGCCCTGGAGCCGTTTGGTTCACCTTC
CDR3aa: CASSPGAVWFTF

j_gene: TRBJ1-2
d_gene: .
abundance: .
v_gene: TRBV7-9
CDR3nt: TGTGCCAGCAGCCCGAAGGCTAACAGGGCCTTCTATGGCTACACCTTC
CDR3aa: CASSPKANRAFYGYTF

j_gene: TRBJ2-3
d_gene: .
abundance: .
v_gene: TRBV4-2
CDR3nt: TGTGCCAGCAGCCAAGAACTCCTCCTAGCAAGAGATACGCAGTATTTT
CDR3aa: CASSQELLLARDTQYF

j_gene: TRBJ2-7
d_gene: .
abundance: few
v_gene: TRBV30
CDR3nt: TGTGCCTGGAGTCGTCCTCCATACGAGCAGTACTTC
CDR3aa: CAWSRPPYEQYF

j_gene: TRBJ1-5
d_gene: .
abundance: once
v_gene: TRBV5-1
CDR3nt: TGCGCCAGCAGCTTGGGGGGGTTGGATCAGCCCCAGCATTTT
CDR3aa: CASSLGGLDQPQHF

j_gene: TRBJ1-2
d_gene: TRBD1
abundance: .
v_gene: TRBV25-1
CDR3nt: TGTGCCAGCAGTGTTCCCCACGGAACAGGGGACTATGGCTACACCTTC
CDR3aa: CASSVPHGTGDYGYTF

j_gene: TRBJ2-5
d_gene: .
abundance: once
v_gene: TRBV27
CDR3nt: TGTGCCAGCAGTCCCTATGCGGGTACGGCGGAGACCCAGTACTTC
CDR3aa: CASSPYAGTAETQYF

j_gene: TRBJ2-7
d_gene: TRBD1
abundance: few
v_gene: TRBV29-1
CDR3nt: TGCAGCGGCGGGACAGGGCCGATCCACGAGCAGTACTTC
CDR3aa: CSGGTGPIHEQYF

j_gene: TRBJ1-2
d_gene: .
abundance: once
v_gene: TRBV7-3
CDR3nt: TGTGCCAGCAGCTCCTTTCAGGGGAATGGCTACACCTTC
CDR3aa: CASSSFQGNGYTF

j_gene: TRBJ1-2
d_gene: TRBD1
abundance: .
v_gene: TRBV6-6
CDR3nt: TGTGCCAGCAGTCCCGGACAGGACCTCTATGGCTACACCTTC
CDR3aa: CASSPGQDLYGYTF

j_gene: TRBJ2-7
d_gene: .
abundance: few
v_gene: TRBV5-1
CDR3nt: TGCGCCAGCAGTGTAGGGGAGGACGAGCAGTACTTC
CDR3aa: CASSVGEDEQYF

j_gene: TRBJ2-5
d_gene: TRBD2
abundance: .
v_gene: TRBV30
CDR3nt: TGTGCCTGGAGTGGCGGGGGGTATCAAGAGACCCAGTACTTC
CDR3aa: CAWSGGGYQETQYF

j_gene: TRBJ2-5
d_gene: .
abundance: .
v_gene: TRBV5-4
CDR3nt: TGTGCCAGCAGCGGGCGGTACAGGGAAGAGACCCAGTACTTC
CDR3aa: CASSGRYREETQYF